This T cell receptor (beta chain) was identified during a study of blood T cell repertoires in COVID-19. About the research overall: Samples came from the United States, Italy and Spain, spanning acute and convalescent COVID-19. From T cells, B-cell-depleted T cells, or PBMCs came the material, which was cDNA or gDNA.

The Seattle patients joined while their infection was active and were tracked longitudinally afterward. The repertoire was sequenced with immunoSEQ multiplex PCR; TCRdb's copy has only in-frame clones and lacks some. The repertoire holds 350,000 or so clones, with roughly nine tenths as singletons. With 1 base clipped from V and 8 bases from J, the junction kept 7 bases outside the gene matches. The CDR3 has 14 residues. CDR1 is MNHNS, CDR2 SASEGT, per germline. The chain combines TRBV6-1 with TRBJ1-2; 7 bases align to TRBD1. The TCR comes from a woman between 55 and 75 years old with COVID-19, enrolled during active disease. What was sequenced was peripheral blood. This chain's CDR3 is CASSEGQGGRGYTF. CDR3 in DNA: TGTGCCAGCAGTGAAGGGCAGGGGGGACGCGGCTACACCTTC.